This entry describes one TCR beta chain. What it binds is unknown. At collection, donors were nominally healthy, but unrecorded immune exposures were probable. The data were obtained in a study of cytomegalovirus exposure and HLA in healthy donors. Broader study findings: Donors were assumed by presence/absence analyses to have roughly uniform sequencing depth.

The PCR made use of 60 Vbeta and 13 Jbeta primers. Data came from immunoSEQ multiplex PCR; TCRdb stores just in-frame clones and leaves some out. The sample yields 150,000 to 200,000 clones, about 80% seen once. The sequenced sample was PBMCs. This TCR was sampled from a woman younger than 45 in good health and CMV-seropositive.

As DNA, the CDR3 is TGCGCCAGCAGCTTGCTCGGAGGCGGAGGGCCGATCGGGAAGACCCAGTACTTC. Protein: CASSLLGGGGPIGKTQYF. The J gene is TRBJ2-5, the V gene TRBV5-1, with D perhaps TRBD2 (6 bases). Per the germline V gene, CDR1 is SGHRS and CDR2 is YFSETQ. The CDR3 runs 18 residues. With 1 base removed from V and 6 bases from J, the gap between germline ends came to 25 bases.